The 10 T cell receptor beta chains reported below all come from one sample, sequenced in a study of glioma-infiltrating T cells after dendritic cell vaccination. Time point indicated: after dendritic cell vaccination, including at tumor progression/relapse. Data came from immunoSEQ multiplex PCR; TCRdb stores just in-frame clones and leaves some out. Among around 78,000 clones listed, roughly 87% were seen once. The source was blood, collected after dendritic cell vaccination. These receptors were obtained from a human donor with glioblastoma.

This chain joins TRBV11-2 and TRBJ2-7; 9 nucleotides align to TRBD2. Per germline, CDR1 SGHAT and CDR2 FQNNGV. This CDR3 contains 15 residues. Germline trimming cut 1 base from V and 3 bases from J; bases unmatched to any gene: 4. The CDR3 here is CASSLGQAGGYEQYF. The DNA for the CDR3 is TGTGCCAGCAGCTTAGGTCAAGCGGGAGGCTACGAGCAGTACTTC.

This clone was counted between two and nine times. This chain uses TRBV10-1 with TRBJ2-3; 11 positions agree with TRBD1. With V trimmed by 3 bases and J by 4 bases, 3 bases remained unmatched. The germline CDR1 and CDR2 sequences are WNHNN and SYGVQD (reference sequence). The CDR3 contains 15 residues. The CDR3 nucleotides are TGCGCCAGCAGTGACGGGACAGGGGGAGCAGATACGCAGTATTTT. Amino acid sequence: CASSDGTGGADTQYF.

The V and J genes are TRBV7-6 and TRBJ1-1, with 11 bases lining up with TRBD1. The CDR3 loop spans 16 amino acids. Germline CDR1 reads SGHVS; CDR2 reads FNYEAQ. Trimming cost V 1 base and J 6 bases; bases outside gene matches: 7. CDR3 nucleotide sequence: TGTGCCAGCAGCTTAGGATGGGACAGGGGGGGTCCTGAAGCTTTCTTT. It encodes CASSLGWDRGGPEAFF.

The chain employs TRBV6-5 and TRBJ1-5, with a possible D match to TRBD1 (6 bases). The CDR3 runs to 16 residues. From germline, CDR1 is MNHEY and CDR2 SVGAGI. Trimming left V 4 bases short and J 2 bases short, with 15 bases between. Written as DNA, the CDR3 is TGTGCCAGCAGTTCCCTACAGGGATCAGGCAATCAGCCCCAGCATTTT. This codes for CASSSLQGSGNQPQHF.

The rearrangement uses TRBV30 and TRBJ1-4; D call uncertain. V lost 1 base and J 6 bases, leaving 6 bases between the germline ends. Germline V gene data show CDR1 as GTSNPN and CDR2 as SVGIG (reference sequence). The CDR3 runs 12 residues. CDR3: CAWSGQDEKLFF. CDR3 DNA sequence: TGTGCCTGGAGTGGGCAGGATGAAAAACTGTTTTTT.

V gene TRBV5-1 combines with J gene TRBJ2-1; 7 nucleotides line up with TRBD1. Germline V gene lookup returns CDR1 SGHRS and CDR2 YFSETQ. V lost 1 base to trimming and J lost 4 bases; unmatched junction nucleotides: 5. This CDR3 is built from 15 residues. The CDR3 sequence: CASSLSAGGYNEQFF. CDR3 sequence (DNA): TGCGCCAGCAGCTTGTCGGCAGGGGGATACAATGAGCAGTTCTTC.

The chain is built from TRBV23-1 and TRBJ2-5; TRBD1 matches at 11 bases. TRBV23-1 is noted as an ORF with a role that remains uncertain. Losses at the gene ends were 7 bases for V and 0 bases for J; bases not matched to a gene: 10. CDR3 length: 17 residues. CDR3 sequence (DNA): TGCGCCAGCAACAAAGGACAGGGGGCGCAGAACCAAGAGACCCAGTACTTC. Protein: CASNKGQGAQNQETQYF.

The chain joins TRBV27 to TRBJ2-1, with TRBD1 identical over 7 bases. This CDR3 is 16 amino acids long. Looked up from germline, CDR1 is MNHEY and CDR2 is SMNVEV (reference sequence). V gave up 0 bases and J gave up 1 base; unmatched junction bases: 3. The CDR3 DNA sequence: TGTGCCAGCAGTTTATCGAGGGACAGTTCCTACAATGAGCAGTTCTTC. Amino acid sequence: CASSLSRDSSYNEQFF.

The V call is TRBV7-6, the J call TRBJ1-5; D uncertain. V was cut by 1 base and J by 0 bases, with 7 bases left in between. This CDR3 is 15 amino acids long. Germline CDR1 reads SGHVS; CDR2 reads FNYEAQ. This CDR3 reads CASSLGWASNQPQHF. The CDR3 nucleotides read TGTGCCAGCAGCTTAGGGTGGGCTAGCAATCAGCCCCAGCATTTT.

This chain joins TRBV5-6 and TRBJ2-7; D gene ambiguous. The V gene lost 2 bases and the J gene lost 1 base, with 7 bases spanning the gap. The CDR3 has 13 amino acids. Germline V lookup: CDR1 SGHDT, CDR2 YYEEEE. This CDR3 is CASSFSSSYEQYF. CDR3 sequence (DNA): TGTGCCAGCAGCTTCTCGTCGTCCTACGAGCAGTACTTC.